A selection of T cell receptor beta chains follows, all from one sample in a study of T cells in Graves' hyperthyroidism and ophthalmopathy. Each CDR3 protein is one row after TCRdb ran MiXCR on the multiplex PCR reads. Among approximately 700,000 distinct CDR3 sequences listed, less than 45% were seen once. Sequenced: peripheral blood or thyroid tissue (not recorded which). These receptors originate from an adult man with Graves' disease, either hyperthyroidism or ophthalmopathy (not recorded which). The CDR3 runs from the conserved cysteine through the conserved F or W. D genes are given only for firm matches. The size of a clone is reported for some rows only, either as once, few or many, or as a class for expanded clones.

-	-	TRBV12-3/TRBV12-4	TRBJ2-5	TGTGCCAGCAGTTTAATGGGGACCCTCATGTGGTACTTC	CASSLMGTLMWYF
-	few	TRBV6-5	TRBJ1-1	TGTGCCAGCAGTACGAGGGGGAGCACTGAAGCTTTCTTT	CASSTRGSTEAFF
TRBD2	-	TRBV20-1	TRBJ2-7	TGCAGTGCTCCGAGTGGACTAGCGGGAGGCCCCACCTACGAGCAGTACTTC	CSAPSGLAGGPTYEQYF
TRBD1	-	TRBV25-1	TRBJ1-2	TGTGCCAGCAGTGGGGAATTCTGGGACAGGGGGGATGGCTACACCTTC	CASSGEFWDRGDGYTF
TRBD2	many	TRBV7-9	TRBJ2-7	TGTGCCAGCAGAGGGACTAGCGCAAACTCCTACGAGCAGTACTTC	CASRGTSANSYEQYF
-	-	TRBV10-3	TRBJ2-7	TGTGCCATCAGGGCGATGAGGGACTACGAGCAGTACTTC	CAIRAMRDYEQYF
TRBD1	once	TRBV5-1	TRBJ1-4	TGCGCCAGCAGCCCCGGGACAGGGCTCGAAAAACTGTTTTTT	CASSPGTGLEKLFF
-	-	TRBV2	TRBJ1-1	TGTGCCGGCGGCAGGGACCCTGAAGCTTTCTTT	CAGGRDPEAFF
-	-	TRBV10-3	TRBJ2-1	TGTGCCATCAGTGATCGGGAAGGCTCGGGGAATGAGCAGTTCTTC	CAISDREGSGNEQFF
-	-	TRBV7-9	TRBJ1-3	TGTGCCAGCAGCTTGACTCACGGGGGAGCTGGAAACACCATATATTTT	CASSLTHGGAGNTIYF
-	-	TRBV24-1	TRBJ2-5	TGTGCCACCAGGGGACCCCAAGAGACCCAGTACTTC	CATRGPQETQYF
-	-	TRBV4-2	TRBJ1-2	TGTGCCAGCAGCGACCTGACGCCATATGGCTACACCTTC	CASSDLTPYGYTF
TRBD1	many	TRBV29-1	TRBJ2-7	TGCAGCGTTGAAGCCGGGACAGGGTCCTACGAGCAGTACTTC	CSVEAGTGSYEQYF
TRBD2	few	TRBV9	TRBJ2-7	TGTGCCAGCACTCGACTAGCGGGAGAAGGCGAGCAGTACTTC	CASTRLAGEGEQYF
-	-	TRBV2	TRBJ2-3	TGTGCCAGCAGGGGGGTGAGCCCAGATACGCAGTATTTT	CASRGVSPDTQYF
-	once	TRBV6-1	TRBJ1-1	TGTGCCAGCAGTCAATCCAGGAGCACTGAAGCTTTCTTT	CASSQSRSTEAFF
-	-	TRBV7-2	TRBJ2-5	TGTGCCAGCAGCTTAGTAGCGGCCTTAGGAGAGACCCAGTACTTC	CASSLVAALGETQYF
TRBD1	-	TRBV5-1	TRBJ2-5	TGCGCCAGCAGCTTGGAAGGGGACAGGGGGGAAGAGACCCAGTACTTC	CASSLEGDRGEETQYF
-	many	TRBV29-1	TRBJ1-1	TGCAGCCTAAGACCCGACTTGAACACTGAAGCTTTCTTT	CSLRPDLNTEAFF
-	-	TRBV7-9	TRBJ1-2	TGTGCCAGCAGCACCAAGCCCCAGGGGTTGTACTATGGCTACACCTTC	CASSTKPQGLYYGYTF
-	-	TRBV29-1	TRBJ1-2	TGCAGTACCCCGAATAACTATGGCTACACCTTC	CSTPNNYGYTF
-	-	TRBV9	TRBJ1-2	TGTGCCAGCAGCGTAGGCCCCCAGGGGACCTCCTATGGCTACACCTTC	CASSVGPQGTSYGYTF
-	-	TRBV7-9	TRBJ2-7	TGTGCCAGCAGTTCCGGTGAAGGGGGCTACGAGCAGTACTTC	CASSSGEGGYEQYF
-	-	TRBV7-8	TRBJ2-7	TGTGCCAGCAGCGCCGACAGGTACTCCTACGAGCAGTACTTC	CASSADRYSYEQYF
TRBD1	many	TRBV7-9	TRBJ2-7	TGTGCCAGCACCCGGACAGGGTCCAACTACGAGCAGTACTTC	CASTRTGSNYEQYF
-	many	TRBV10-3	TRBJ1-1	TGTGCCATCAGTGAAGACACACGGTTGGCTGAAGCTTTCTTT	CAISEDTRLAEAFF